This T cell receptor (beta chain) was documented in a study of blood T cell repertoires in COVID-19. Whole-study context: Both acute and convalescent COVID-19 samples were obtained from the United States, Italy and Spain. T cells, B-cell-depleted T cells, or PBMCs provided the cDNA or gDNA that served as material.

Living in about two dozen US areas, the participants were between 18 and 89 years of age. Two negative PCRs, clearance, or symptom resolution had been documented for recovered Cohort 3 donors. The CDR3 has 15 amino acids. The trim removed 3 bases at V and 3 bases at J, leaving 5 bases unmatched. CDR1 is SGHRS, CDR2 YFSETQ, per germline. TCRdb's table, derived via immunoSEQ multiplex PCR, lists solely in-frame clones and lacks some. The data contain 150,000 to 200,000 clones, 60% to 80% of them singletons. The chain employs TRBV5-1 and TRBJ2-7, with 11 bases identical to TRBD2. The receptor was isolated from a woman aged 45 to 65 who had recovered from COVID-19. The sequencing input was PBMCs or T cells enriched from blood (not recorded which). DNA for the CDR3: TGCGCCAGCAGCTCACTAGCGGGAGTCGTCTACGAGCAGTACTTC. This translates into CASSSLAGVVYEQYF.